This TCR beta chain was profiled in a study of T-cell memory formation after mild COVID-19. The study's findings and limits: CD4+ contracting clones were found mainly in CM and EM, and CD8+ ones in EMRA. Clones that shrank (day 15 to 85) were balanced CD4/CD8, whereas later expanders leaned CD4+.

This CDR3 has 11 amino acids. The ends were cut back, 3 bases at V and 4 bases at J, with 3 bases in the middle. This clonotype was recorded many times. Its antigen is not known. TCRdb independently ran MiXCR on the 5' RACE reads; one entry per CDR3 protein. Of some 190,000 distinct CDR3 sequences in the sample, roughly 17% were seen once. The clonotype was recovered from an adult woman who had mild COVID-19 (a few samples of this study predate the infection). Cell type and time point are not known. The chain employs TRBV12-3 or TRBV12-4 and TRBJ2-5, with unresolved D. The sequenced sample was PBMCs or a T cell subset sorted from them (not recorded which). The CDR3 DNA follows: TGTGCCAGCAGTTTGCGAGAGACCCAGTACTTC. Its translation: CASSLRETQYF.